The 19 T cell receptor beta chains listed next were all sequenced from one sample in a study of Graves' ophthalmopathy and Graves' hyperthyroidism. The TCR beta CDR3 regions underwent amplification from RNA transcripts. The authors performed first-round RT-PCR with HTBI primers and then a second-round multiplex PCR. TCRdb called the multiplex PCR reads again in MiXCR, with one record for every CDR3 protein. The sample carries 260,000 or so distinct CDR3 sequences, around 50% recorded once. Sequences were obtained from peripheral blood. Source of these receptors: an adult man with Graves' ophthalmopathy.

Turning to this clonotype: A much larger clone lies a single base off, so this may be a read error. The gene calls are TRBV10-3 and TRBJ2-7, with D perhaps TRBD2 (6 bases). The CDR3 loop spans 15 amino acids. Germline V gene sequence: CDR1 ENHRY, CDR2 SYGVKD. The CDR3 protein is CASSGGLASSYEQYF. For the CDR3, the DNA is TGTGCCAGCAGTGGGGGACTGGCGAGCTCCTACGAGCAGTACTTC.

This clonotype was counted ten times or more. This chain links TRBV7-2 with TRBJ2-5, with unresolved D. This CDR3 spans 14 amino acids. V gave up 1 base and J gave up 5 bases, with 11 bases separating them. In germline, CDR1 is SGHTA, CDR2 FQGNSA. CDR3 in amino acids: CASSLVVGMETQYF. DNA of the CDR3: TGTGCCAGCAGCTTAGTTGTGGGGATGGAGACCCAGTACTTC.

This clonotype was seen only a few times. This chain uses TRBV11-2 with TRBJ2-5; D remains unclear. Germline lookup yields CDR1 SGHAT and CDR2 FQNNGV. Trimming removed 5 bases at V and 1 base at J, with 8 bases between. The CDR3 runs 13 residues. CDR3 amino acids: CASSPGPQETQYF. The CDR3 DNA reads as TGTGCCAGCAGCCCTGGACCCCAAGAGACCCAGTACTTC.

This chain connects TRBV4-1 to TRBJ1-1, with D unclear. CDR3 size: 14 residues. CDR1 is MGHRA and CDR2 is YSYEKL in the germline V gene. Trimming shortened V by 0 bases and J by 3 bases, and 8 bases separated the two germline ends. The CDR3 spells CASSQEPRYTEAFF. The CDR3 nucleotides are TGCGCCAGCAGCCAAGAACCCAGATACACTGAAGCTTTCTTT.

This clonotype was counted between two and nine times. This chain joins TRBV6-4 and TRBJ1-2; TRBD1 aligns across 10 bases. CDR3 length equals 15 residues. Unmatched junction bases numbered 1, after V lost 1 base and J lost 2 bases. Per germline, CDR1 MRHNA and CDR2 SNTAGT. The CDR3 spells CASSDWTGGNYGYTF. In DNA, the CDR3 is TGTGCCAGCAGTGACTGGACAGGGGGGAACTATGGCTACACCTTC.

In its sample, this clonotype was seen many times. V is TRBV5-8 and J is TRBJ1-2, with 8 bases identical to TRBD1. J lost 5 bases, V lost 1 base, and 7 bases had no gene match. This CDR3 is 15 amino acids long. CDR1 and CDR2 (germline): SGHTS, YDEGEE. The CDR3 coding sequence is TGTGCCAGCAGCTTGTCTTCGACAGGGGATTATGGCTACACCTTC. It yields the protein CASSLSSTGDYGYTF. Complete variable domain (other parts from reference TRBV5-8 and TRBJ1-2): EAGVTQSPTHLIKTRGQQATLRCSPISGHTSVYWYQQALGLGLQFLLWYDEGEERNRGNFPPRFSGRQFPNYSSELNVNALELEDSALYLCASSLSSTGDYGYTFGSGTRLTVV.

The genes are TRBV20-1 and TRBJ2-7; D gene uncertain. Germline V lookup: CDR1 DFQATT, CDR2 SNEGSKA (reference sequence). This CDR3 is built from 13 residues. V was clipped by 0 bases and J by 3 bases, with 9 bases between them. CDR3 protein: CSARDSGNYEQYF. CDR3 DNA sequence: TGCAGTGCTAGAGATTCTGGAAACTACGAGCAGTACTTC.

On this clonotype: At one of its ends the junction is not consistent with the germline gene, which may arise from a read error. This chain links TRBV7-2 with TRBJ1-4; tentative D call: TRBD1 (5 bases). Per germline, CDR1 SGHTA and CDR2 FQGNSA. The CDR3 has 16 amino acids. CDR3 nucleotide sequence: TGTGCCGGCAGCCCCAAAAACGAGGGACCTAATGAAAAACTGTTTTTT. Its protein is CAGSPKNEGPNEKLFF. The whole variable domain, filled in from reference TRBV7-2 and TRBJ1-4, reads GAGVSQSPSNKVTEKGKDVELRCDPISGHTALYWYRQSLGQGLEFLIYFQGNSAPDKSGLPSDRFSAERTGGSVSTLTIQRTQQEDSAVYLCAGSPKNEGPNEKLFFGSGTQLSVL.

This chain connects TRBV7-6 to TRBJ2-7; D tentatively fits TRBD1 or TRBD2 (6 bases each). CDR3 size: 15 residues. Germline CDR1 is SGHVS and CDR2 is FNYEAQ. With 6 bases removed from V and 2 bases from J, the gap between germline ends came to 17 bases. CDR3 region: CASSYLARGAYEQYF. CDR3 DNA: TGTGCCAGCAGTTACTTAGCGAGGGGGGCCTACGAGCAGTACTTC. The full variable domain, its missing parts supplied by reference TRBV7-6 and TRBJ2-7, is GAGVSQSPRYKVTKRGQDVALRCDPISGHVSLYWYRQALGQGPEFLTYFNYEAQQDKSGLPNDRFSAERPEGSISTLTIQRTEQRDSAMYRCASSYLARGAYEQYFGPGTRLTVT.

The rearrangement joins TRBV20-1 to TRBJ1-1; D is uncertain. The CDR3 is 11 residues long. Germline values: CDR1 DFQATT, CDR2 SNEGSKA (reference sequence). The CDR3 nucleotides read TGCACCGGCGGGGTGAACACTGAAGCTTTCTTT. Protein sequence: CTGGVNTEAFF.

V gene TRBV18 combines with J gene TRBJ1-3, with D perhaps matching TRBD1 (5 bases). The CDR3 has 15 amino acids. Germline V gene sequence: CDR1 KGHSH, CDR2 LQKENI. V lost 8 bases, J lost 0 bases, and 14 bases lay in between. The CDR3 nucleotides are TGTGCCAGCCACACCCTAGGGGACTCTGGAAACACCATATATTTT. Residues: CASHTLGDSGNTIYF. Variable domain in full (rest from reference TRBV18 and TRBJ1-3): NAGVMQNPRHLVRRRGQEARLRCSPMKGHSHVYWYRQLPEEGLKFMVYLQKENIIDESGMPKERFSAEFPKEGPSILRIQQVVRGDSAAYFCASHTLGDSGNTIYFGEGSWLTVV.

In regard to this clonotype: The CDR3 ends on some other residue instead of the conserved phenylalanine or tryptophan, so this is likely a read error. The chain couples TRBV25-1 to TRBJ1-1, with unresolved D. The V end was cut by 5 bases, the J end by 8 bases, with 9 bases between. The CDR3 has 11 amino acids. From germline, CDR1 is MGHDK and CDR2 SYGVNS. The CDR3 nucleotides read TGTGCCAGCAGTAGGACGATGGAAGCTTTCCTT. Protein sequence: CASSRTMEAFL.

This sequence joins TRBV20-1 and TRBJ1-5, with no clear D. Trimming took off 2 bases at V and 9 bases at J, with 11 bases between the two ends. The CDR3 is 12 amino acids. Germline-derived CDR1 and CDR2 are DFQATT and SNEGSKA (reference sequence). For the CDR3, the DNA is TGCAGTGCTAGACCCCTTAACCGGCCCCAGCATTTT. This codes for CSARPLNRPQHF.

DNA for the CDR3: TGCAGCGTTGAACTAGCGGCAAAGGAGCAGTACTTC. It specifies CSVELAAKEQYF. The chain is built from TRBV29-1 and TRBJ2-7, with TRBD2 identical over 7 bases. CDR3 size: 12 residues. With V trimmed by 2 bases and J by 7 bases, 5 bases remained unmatched. Germline values: CDR1 SQVTM, CDR2 ANQGSEA.

Of note for this clonotype: At one boundary the junction diverges from the germline segment, which might be a read error. J is TRBJ2-7 and V is TRBV5-5, with D possibly TRBD1 on 6 matching bases. There are 18 residues in the CDR3. Germline V gene sequence: CDR1 SGHKS, CDR2 YYEKEE (reference sequence). The CDR3 DNA reads as TGCGCCAGCAGCTTTGGGGCCTTCAAGGGGGACCTCCCCTACGAGCAGTACTTC. As protein: CASSFGAFKGDLPYEQYF. Using reference TRBV5-5 and TRBJ2-7 for the parts outside the CDR3, the full variable domain is DAGVTQSPTHLIKTRGQQVTLRCSPISGHKSVSWYQQVLGQGPQFIFQYYEKEERGRGNFPDRFSARQFPNYSSELNVNALLLGDSALYLCASSFGAFKGDLPYEQYFGPGTRLTVT.

This clonotype was counted between two and nine times. V and J are TRBV19 and TRBJ1-4; 7 positions match TRBD1. Germline lookup yields CDR1 LNHDA and CDR2 SQIVND (reference sequence). J gave up 4 bases and V 5 bases, and 7 bases lay outside the gene matches. This CDR3 spans 15 amino acids. The CDR3 is CASSPPTGINEKLFF. The CDR3 DNA sequence: TGTGCCAGTAGTCCACCGACAGGGATTAATGAAAAACTGTTTTTT.

V usage is TRBV9 and J usage is TRBJ2-7; TRBD1 matches at 10 bases. Germline V gene sequence: CDR1 SGDLS, CDR2 YYNGEE. CDR3 length equals 19 residues. The J segment lost 2 bases and the V segment lost 4 bases, leaving 18 bases of the junction unmatched. The CDR3 bases are TGTGCCAGCAGCCCCCATCCCCCCGGGGACAGGGGCTTCCCCTACGAGCAGTACTTC. Its protein product is CASSPHPPGDRGFPYEQYF.

The chain carries TRBV10-2 and TRBJ2-3, with 13 nucleotides matching TRBD2. Germline loops: CDR1 WSHSY, CDR2 SAAADI. The CDR3 has 14 residues. V gave up 10 bases and J gave up 6 bases; unmatched junction bases: 7. The DNA of the CDR3 is TGCGCCACGGGACTAGCGGGGACTGAGGATACGCAGTATTTT. Its protein product is CATGLAGTEDTQYF.

This chain connects TRBV7-9 to TRBJ2-3; 9 nucleotides match TRBD2. V shed 5 bases and J 4 bases; nucleotides not matched to a gene: 13. From germline, CDR1 is SEHNR and CDR2 FQNEAQ (reference sequence). CDR3 length equals 17 residues. CDR3 region: CASSTPGSSGMSDTQYF. Written as DNA, the CDR3 is TGTGCCAGCAGCACCCCCGGGTCTAGCGGGATGTCAGATACGCAGTATTTT.